This TCR beta chain was observed in a study of cytomegalovirus exposure and HLA in healthy donors. As to this clone: What it binds is not known.

The study's findings and limits: The tendency of first-cohort TCR clusters to co-occur in the roughly 130 validation repertoires emerged from a later analysis. Under in vitro conditions, a few CMV-associated chains were confirmed as specific for CMV antigens.

A 120-subject validation cohort, separate from the approximately 670-subject first cohort, supplied the donors. Trimming removed 1 base at V and 0 bases at J, with 14 bases between. This CDR3 has 18 amino acids. Germline V lookup: CDR1 SGHRS, CDR2 YFSETQ. TCRdb keeps only in-frame clones here, not all; method: immunoSEQ multiplex PCR. The sample yields more than 150,000 clones, 80% to 85% seen once. This clonotype was obtained from a woman aged 18 to 35 in good health and CMV-seropositive. The material sequenced was PBMCs. The V gene is TRBV5-1, the J gene TRBJ2-6; weak D call: TRBD2 (7 bases). In DNA form, the CDR3 reads TGCGCCAGCAGCTTGAGCGGGACACATAGCTCTGGGGCCAACGTCCTGACTTTC. Amino acids: CASSLSGTHSSGANVLTF.